This T cell receptor (beta chain) was profiled in a study of blood T cell repertoires in COVID-19. On the study more broadly: Both acute and convalescent COVID-19 samples were obtained from the United States, Italy and Spain. Nucleic acid was either cDNA or gDNA, and it came from T cells, B-cell-depleted T cells, or PBMCs.

This clone was observed a few times. The data were produced by immunoSEQ multiplex PCR, yet TCRdb's version contains in-frame clones alone and is incomplete. The data contain 340,000 or so clones, roughly 84% of them seen just once; the ten biggest clones take up 1%. This CDR3 is built from 15 residues. Trimming shortened V by 6 bases and J by 4 bases, and 18 bases separated the two germline ends. Germline V lookup: CDR1 LNHDA, CDR2 SQIVND (reference sequence). This chain connects TRBV19 to TRBJ1-2, with D tentatively TRBD1 (5 bases). Sequenced input: peripheral blood. The TCR sequence derives from a man over 45 with active or convalescent COVID-19. The CDR3 DNA follows: TGTGCCAGTAGCCCAGCGGGGCAGGCCCTCTATGGCTACACCTTC. Translated, it gives CASSPAGQALYGYTF.